This TCR beta chain comes out of a study of identical twins. Overall study results and limits: For out-of-frame alpha sequences shared by twins, low generation probability was in excess.

Germline V CDR1 and CDR2: SQVTM, ANQGSEA. The J segment lost 5 bases and the V segment lost 5 bases, leaving 5 bases of the junction unmatched. CDR3 length: 13 amino acids. Unique molecular identifiers were present on the cDNA, which also gained a universal primer site by template switching. TCRdb recomputed calls from the 5' RACE reads with MiXCR, one row per CDR3 protein. The sample shows around 1.7 million distinct CDR3 sequences, 25% to 35% of them seen only once. This clonotype came up many times. Its cognate antigen is unknown. The material sequenced was cord blood. The V and J genes are TRBV29-1 and TRBJ2-1; 8 bases are a match to TRBD1. The origin of this receptor is a newborn girl in good health. The CDR3 DNA is TGCAGCGTTTACGGACAGGGCCACAATGAGCAGTTCTTC. It specifies CSVYGQGHNEQFF.